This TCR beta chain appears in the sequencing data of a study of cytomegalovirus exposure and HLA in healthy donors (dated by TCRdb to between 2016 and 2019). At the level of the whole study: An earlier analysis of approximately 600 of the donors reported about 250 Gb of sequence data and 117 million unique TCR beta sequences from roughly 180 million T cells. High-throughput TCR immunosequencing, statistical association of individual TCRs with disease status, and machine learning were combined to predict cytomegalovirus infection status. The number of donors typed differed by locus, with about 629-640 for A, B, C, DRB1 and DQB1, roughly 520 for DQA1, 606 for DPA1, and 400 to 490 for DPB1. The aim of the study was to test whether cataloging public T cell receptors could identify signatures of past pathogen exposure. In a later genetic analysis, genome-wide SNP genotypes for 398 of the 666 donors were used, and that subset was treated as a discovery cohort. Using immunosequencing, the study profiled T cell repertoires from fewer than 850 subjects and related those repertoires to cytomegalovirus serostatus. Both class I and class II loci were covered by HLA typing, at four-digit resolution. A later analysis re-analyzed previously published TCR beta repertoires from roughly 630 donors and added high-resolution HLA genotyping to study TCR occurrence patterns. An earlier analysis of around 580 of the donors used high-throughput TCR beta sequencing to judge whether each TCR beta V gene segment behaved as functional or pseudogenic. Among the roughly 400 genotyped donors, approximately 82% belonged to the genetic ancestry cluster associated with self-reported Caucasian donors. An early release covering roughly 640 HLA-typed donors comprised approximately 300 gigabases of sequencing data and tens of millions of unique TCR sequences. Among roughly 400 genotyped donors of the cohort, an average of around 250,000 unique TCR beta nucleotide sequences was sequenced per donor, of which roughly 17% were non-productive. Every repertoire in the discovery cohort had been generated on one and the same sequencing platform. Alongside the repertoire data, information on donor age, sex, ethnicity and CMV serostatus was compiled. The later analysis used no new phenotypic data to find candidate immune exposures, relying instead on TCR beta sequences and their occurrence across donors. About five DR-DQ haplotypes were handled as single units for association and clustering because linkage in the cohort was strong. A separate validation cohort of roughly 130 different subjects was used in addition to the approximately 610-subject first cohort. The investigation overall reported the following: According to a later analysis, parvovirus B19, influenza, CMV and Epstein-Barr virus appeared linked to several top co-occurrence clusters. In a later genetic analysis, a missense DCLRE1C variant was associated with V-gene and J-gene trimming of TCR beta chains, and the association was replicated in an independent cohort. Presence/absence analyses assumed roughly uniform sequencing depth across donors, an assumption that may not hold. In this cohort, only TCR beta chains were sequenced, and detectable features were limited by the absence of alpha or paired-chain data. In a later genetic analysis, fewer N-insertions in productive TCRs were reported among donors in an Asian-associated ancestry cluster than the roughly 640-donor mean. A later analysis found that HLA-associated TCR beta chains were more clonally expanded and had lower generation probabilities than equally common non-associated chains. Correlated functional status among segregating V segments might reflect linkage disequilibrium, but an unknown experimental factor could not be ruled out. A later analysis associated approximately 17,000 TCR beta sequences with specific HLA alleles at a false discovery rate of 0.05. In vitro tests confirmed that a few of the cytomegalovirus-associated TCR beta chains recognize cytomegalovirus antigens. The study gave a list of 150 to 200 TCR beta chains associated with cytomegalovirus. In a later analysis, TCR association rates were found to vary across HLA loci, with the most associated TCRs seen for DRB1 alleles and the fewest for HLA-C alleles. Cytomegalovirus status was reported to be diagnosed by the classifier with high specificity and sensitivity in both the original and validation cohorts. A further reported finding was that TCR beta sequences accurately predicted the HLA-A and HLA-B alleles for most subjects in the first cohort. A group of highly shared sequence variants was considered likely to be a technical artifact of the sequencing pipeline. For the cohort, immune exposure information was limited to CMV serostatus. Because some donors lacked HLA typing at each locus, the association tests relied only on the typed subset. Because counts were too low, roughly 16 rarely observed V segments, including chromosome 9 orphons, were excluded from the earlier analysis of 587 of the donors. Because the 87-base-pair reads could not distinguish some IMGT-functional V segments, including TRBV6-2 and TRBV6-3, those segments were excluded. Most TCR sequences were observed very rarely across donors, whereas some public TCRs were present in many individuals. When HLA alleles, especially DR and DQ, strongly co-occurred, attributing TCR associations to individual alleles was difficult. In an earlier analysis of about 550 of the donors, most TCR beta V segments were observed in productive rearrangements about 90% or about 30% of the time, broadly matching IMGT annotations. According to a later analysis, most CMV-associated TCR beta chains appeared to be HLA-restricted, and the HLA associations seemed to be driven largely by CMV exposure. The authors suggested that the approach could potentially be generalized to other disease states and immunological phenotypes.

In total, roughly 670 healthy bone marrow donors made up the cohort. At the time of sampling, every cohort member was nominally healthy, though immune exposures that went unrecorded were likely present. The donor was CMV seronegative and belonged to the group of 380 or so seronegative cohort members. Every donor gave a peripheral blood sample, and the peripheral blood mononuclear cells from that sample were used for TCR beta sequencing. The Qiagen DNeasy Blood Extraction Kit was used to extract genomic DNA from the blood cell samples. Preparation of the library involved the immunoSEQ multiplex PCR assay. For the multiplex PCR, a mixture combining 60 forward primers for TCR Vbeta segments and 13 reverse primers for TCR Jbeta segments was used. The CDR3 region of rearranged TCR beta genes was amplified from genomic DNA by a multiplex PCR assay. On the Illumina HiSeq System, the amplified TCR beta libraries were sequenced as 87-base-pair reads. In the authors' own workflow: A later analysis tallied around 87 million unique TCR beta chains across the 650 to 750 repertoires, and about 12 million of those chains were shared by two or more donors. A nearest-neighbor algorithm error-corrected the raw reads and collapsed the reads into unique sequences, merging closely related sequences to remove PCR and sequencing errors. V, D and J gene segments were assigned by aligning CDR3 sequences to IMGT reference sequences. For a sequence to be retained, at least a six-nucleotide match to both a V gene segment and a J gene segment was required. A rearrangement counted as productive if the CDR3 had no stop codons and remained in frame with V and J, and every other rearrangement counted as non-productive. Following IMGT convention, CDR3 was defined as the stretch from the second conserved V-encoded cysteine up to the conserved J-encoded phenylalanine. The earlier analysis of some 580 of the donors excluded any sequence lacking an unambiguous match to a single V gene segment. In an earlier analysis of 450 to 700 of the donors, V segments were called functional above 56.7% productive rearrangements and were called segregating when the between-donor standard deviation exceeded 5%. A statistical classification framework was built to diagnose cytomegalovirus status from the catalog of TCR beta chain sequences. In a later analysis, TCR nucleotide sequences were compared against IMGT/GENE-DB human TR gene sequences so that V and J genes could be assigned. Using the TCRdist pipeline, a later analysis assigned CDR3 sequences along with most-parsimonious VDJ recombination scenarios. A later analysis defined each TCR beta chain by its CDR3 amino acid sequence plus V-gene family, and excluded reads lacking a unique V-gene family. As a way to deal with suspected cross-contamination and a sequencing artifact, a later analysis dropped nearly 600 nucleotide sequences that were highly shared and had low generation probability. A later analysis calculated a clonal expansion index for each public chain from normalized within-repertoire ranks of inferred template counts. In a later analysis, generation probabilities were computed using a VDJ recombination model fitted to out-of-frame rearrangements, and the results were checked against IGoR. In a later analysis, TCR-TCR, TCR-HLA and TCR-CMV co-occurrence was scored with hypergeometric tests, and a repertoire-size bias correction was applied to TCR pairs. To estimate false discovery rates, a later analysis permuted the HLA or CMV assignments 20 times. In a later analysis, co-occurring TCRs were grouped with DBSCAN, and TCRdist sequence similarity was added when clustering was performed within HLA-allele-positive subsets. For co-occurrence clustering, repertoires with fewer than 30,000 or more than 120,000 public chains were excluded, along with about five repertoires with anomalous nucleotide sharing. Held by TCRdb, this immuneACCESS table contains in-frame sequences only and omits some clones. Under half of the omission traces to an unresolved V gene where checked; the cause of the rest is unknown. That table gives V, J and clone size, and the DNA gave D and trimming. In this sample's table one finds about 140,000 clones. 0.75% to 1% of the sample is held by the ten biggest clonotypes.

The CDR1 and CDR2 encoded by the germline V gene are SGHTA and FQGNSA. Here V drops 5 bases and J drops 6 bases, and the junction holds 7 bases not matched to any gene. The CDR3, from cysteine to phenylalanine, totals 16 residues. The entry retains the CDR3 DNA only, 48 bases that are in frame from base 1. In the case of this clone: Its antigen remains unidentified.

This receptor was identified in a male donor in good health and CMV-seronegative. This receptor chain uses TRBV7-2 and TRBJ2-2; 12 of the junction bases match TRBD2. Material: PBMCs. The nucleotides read TGTGCCAGCAGCGCCCGGACTAGCGGGACCTCCGGGGAGCTGTTTTTT. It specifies CASSARTSGTSGELFF. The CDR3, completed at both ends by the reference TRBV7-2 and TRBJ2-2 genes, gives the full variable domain GAGVSQSPSNKVTEKGKDVELRCDPISGHTALYWYRQSLGQGLEFLIYFQGNSAPDKSGLPSDRFSAERTGGSVSTLTIQRTQQEDSAVYLCASSARTSGTSGELFFGEGSRLTVL.